This TCR beta chain came from a study of cytomegalovirus exposure and HLA in healthy donors. Study-wide background: About 200 million T cells yielded roughly 100 million unique TCR beta sequences, as an earlier analysis found. Study results and limitations: A prior analysis recorded that most TCR beta V segments were productive about 87% or about 30% of the time. The presence/absence work took it that sequencing depth was about the same across donors. TCR beta sequences reportedly predicted most subjects' HLA-A and HLA-B alleles accurately.

In regard to this clone: Antigen: not known.

A multiplex PCR was run with 60 Vbeta primers and 13 Jbeta primers. Using immunoSEQ multiplex PCR, the repertoire was profiled, and TCRdb retains in-frame clones only, with some absent. The table includes approximately 70,000 clones, more than 60% detected once. The V gene end was trimmed by 4 bases and the J gene end by 1 base; junction bases not matched to a gene: 5. CDR3 length: 15 residues. Germline V gene data show CDR1 as MNHEY and CDR2 as SVGAGI. The TCR comes from a male donor in good health and CMV-seropositive. Sequencing was carried out using PBMCs. The V gene is TRBV6-5, the J gene TRBJ1-1, with 8 nucleotides matching TRBD1. The CDR3 sequence: CASSSPDRGNTEAFF. CDR3 coding DNA: TGTGCCAGCAGTTCCCCTGACAGGGGGAACACTGAAGCTTTCTTT.